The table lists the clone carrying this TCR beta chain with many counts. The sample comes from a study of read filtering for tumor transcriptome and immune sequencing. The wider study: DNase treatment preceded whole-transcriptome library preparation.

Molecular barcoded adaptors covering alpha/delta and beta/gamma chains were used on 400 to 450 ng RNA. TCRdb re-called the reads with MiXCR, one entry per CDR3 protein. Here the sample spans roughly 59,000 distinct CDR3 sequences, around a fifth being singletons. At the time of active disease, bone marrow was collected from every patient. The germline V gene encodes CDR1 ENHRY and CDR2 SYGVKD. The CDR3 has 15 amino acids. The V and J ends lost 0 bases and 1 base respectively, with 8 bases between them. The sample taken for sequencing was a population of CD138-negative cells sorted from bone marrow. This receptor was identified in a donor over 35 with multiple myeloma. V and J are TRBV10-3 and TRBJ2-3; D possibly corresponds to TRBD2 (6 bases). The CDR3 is CAISESGEGTDTQYF. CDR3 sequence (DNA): TGTGCCATCAGTGAGTCCGGGGAGGGCACAGATACGCAGTATTTT.